Following are 13 T cell receptor beta chains from one sample sequenced in a study of cytomegalovirus exposure and HLA in healthy donors. 60 Vbeta and 13 Jbeta primers were used in PCR. Sequencing used immunoSEQ multiplex PCR; TCRdb keeps in-frame clones, though not all of them. The sample lists roughly 130,000 clones; around three quarters were seen once. Material for sequencing was PBMCs. The source of these receptors is a man aged 35 to 55 in good health and CMV-seronegative.

This clone has a handful of counts. The chain couples TRBV18 to TRBJ2-7, with D maybe TRBD2 (6 bases). This CDR3 is 13 amino acids long. V was clipped by 4 bases and J by 0 bases, with 7 bases between them. Germline loops: CDR1 KGHSH, CDR2 LQKENI. The CDR3 reads CASSQTSSYEQYF. The CDR3 region has the DNA TGTGCCAGCTCACAGACTAGCTCCTACGAGCAGTACTTC.

This chain links TRBV11-3 with TRBJ2-7; 10 bases align to TRBD2. The CDR3 spans 15 residues. V trimming: 3 bases; J trimming: 1 base; junction bases outside the gene matches: 3. Germline assignment: CDR1 SGHNT and CDR2 YENEEA. As DNA, the CDR3 is TGTGCCAGCAGCTTGACTAGCGGGCCTTCCTACGAGCAGTACTTC. As protein: CASSLTSGPSYEQYF. Full variable domain (missing parts from reference TRBV11-3 and TRBJ2-7): EAGVVQSPRYKIIEKKQPVAFWCNPISGHNTLYWYLQNLGQGPELLIRYENEEAVDDSQLPKDRFSAERLKGVDSTLKIQPAELGDSAVYLCASSLTSGPSYEQYFGPGTRLTVT.

The chain combines TRBV29-1 with TRBJ2-2, with D perhaps matching TRBD2 (5 bases). Germline V gene data show CDR1 as SQVTM and CDR2 as ANQGSEA. Trimming shortened V by 4 bases and J by 3 bases, and 12 bases separated the two germline ends. This CDR3 spans 14 amino acids. CDR3 region: CSVGVGLYTGELFF. The CDR3 region has the DNA TGCAGCGTTGGCGTCGGACTTTACACCGGGGAGCTGTTTTTT.

This chain joins TRBV7-9 and TRBJ2-7; 9 bases agree with TRBD2. CDR3 length equals 14 residues. The junction had 3 bases not matched to a gene; V was cut back by 2 bases and J by 4 bases. Looked up from germline, CDR1 is SEHNR and CDR2 is FQNEAQ (reference sequence). DNA of the CDR3: TGTGCCAGCAGCTTAACTAGCGGGCCTTACGAGCAGTACTTC. Translating it yields CASSLTSGPYEQYF. Full variable domain (missing parts from reference TRBV7-9 and TRBJ2-7): DTGVSQNPRHKITKRGQNVTFRCDPISEHNRLYWYRQTLGQGPEFLTYFQNEAQLEKSRLLSDRFSAERPKGSFSTLEIQRTEQGDSAMYLCASSLTSGPYEQYFGPGTRLTVT.

The chain has TRBV5-1 and TRBJ2-2; 9 bases align to TRBD2. CDR1 and CDR2 from the germline V gene are SGHRS and YFSETQ. Losses at the gene ends were 4 bases for V and 3 bases for J; bases not matched to a gene: 7. The CDR3 runs 16 residues. The CDR3 region is CASSTGLATHTGELFF. CDR3 nucleotides: TGCGCCAGCAGCACGGGACTAGCAACCCACACCGGGGAGCTGTTTTTT.

This clone was recorded once. The chain recombines TRBV28 with TRBJ1-6, with a tentative D call TRBD1 (6 bases). CDR1 MDHEN and CDR2 SYDVKM come from the germline V gene. The CDR3 totals 16 residues. Between the trimmed V and J ends, which lost 3 bases and 10 bases, there was a span of 19 bases. In DNA, the CDR3 is TGTGCCAGCAGTTTCCACACCCAGGGGTTAGGATCACCCCTCCACTTT. This gives the protein CASSFHTQGLGSPLHF.

The rearrangement joins TRBV5-6 to TRBJ2-3, with 9 bases identical to TRBD2. Losses at the gene ends were 0 bases for V and 3 bases for J; bases not matched to a gene: 2. Germline CDR1 and CDR2: SGHDT and YYEEEE. CDR3 length: 15 amino acids. The CDR3 here is CASSLGLAVTDTQYF. The DNA for the CDR3 is TGTGCCAGCAGCTTGGGACTAGCGGTAACAGATACGCAGTATTTT.

This clone was observed once. The CDR3 nucleotides are TGTGCCAGCAGCCAAGATGTAGGGGGTAGCCGTTACGAGCAGTACTTC. Translated: CASSQDVGGSRYEQYF. V is TRBV4-2 and J is TRBJ2-7, with D perhaps TRBD1 (6 bases). V lost 0 bases, J lost 4 bases, and 16 bases lay in between. This CDR3 is built from 16 residues. The V gene's germline CDR1 is LGHNA and CDR2 YNFKEQ.

Notes on this clone: Other DNA sequences in the same sample also yield this CDR3. The V gene is TRBV10-3, the J gene TRBJ2-5; 10 nucleotides line up with TRBD2. This CDR3 is built from 13 residues. V shed 8 bases, J shed 4 bases, and the junction held 4 bases outside the gene matches. Germline CDR1 reads ENHRY; CDR2 reads SYGVKD. The CDR3: CAIGLAEVETQYF. For the CDR3, the DNA is TGTGCCATCGGACTAGCGGAGGTAGAGACCCAGTACTTC.

The V and J genes are TRBV7-9 and TRBJ1-4; 9 bases are shared with TRBD1. CDR3 length: 16 amino acids. Per germline, CDR1 SEHNR and CDR2 FQNEAQ (reference sequence). Trimming took 4 bases from V and 7 from J; bases not matched to a gene: 10. In DNA form, the CDR3 reads TGTGCCAGCAGCTCTTACCGGACAGGGGCAGGTGAAAAACTGTTTTTT. Protein product: CASSSYRTGAGEKLFF.

The genes are TRBV27 and TRBJ2-7; 7 bases fit TRBD1. The CDR3 length is 11 residues. V gave up 9 bases and J gave up 3 bases; unmatched junction bases: 2. Germline V gene lookup returns CDR1 MNHEY and CDR2 SMNVEV (reference sequence). CDR3 loop: CASTGDYEQYF. The CDR3 region has the DNA TGTGCCAGTACAGGGGACTACGAGCAGTACTTC.

This chain links TRBV7-6 with TRBJ2-5, with unresolved D. The germline gives CDR1 SGHVS, CDR2 FNYEAQ. Trimming left V 2 bases short and J 2 bases short, with 6 bases between. This CDR3 is built from 13 residues. CDR3 in DNA: TGTGCCAGCAGCTTATCCCCACAAGAGACCCAGTACTTC. Translation: CASSLSPQETQYF.

This chain joins TRBV5-6 and TRBJ1-5, with D possibly matching TRBD1 (6 bases). The CDR3 has 16 amino acids. Germline assignment: CDR1 SGHDT and CDR2 YYEEEE. V shed 1 base and J shed 2 bases, with 13 bases lying between them. CDR3 protein: CASSLWGAGGNQPQHF. The CDR3 coding sequence is TGTGCCAGCAGCTTGTGGGGGGCGGGGGGCAATCAGCCCCAGCATTTT. Together with reference TRBV5-6 and TRBJ1-5, the CDR3 gives the full variable domain: DAGVTQSPTHLIKTRGQQVTLRCSPKSGHDTVSWYQQALGQGPQFIFQYYEEEERQRGNFPDRFSGHQFPNYSSELNVNALLLGDSALYLCASSLWGAGGNQPQHFGDGTRLSIL.